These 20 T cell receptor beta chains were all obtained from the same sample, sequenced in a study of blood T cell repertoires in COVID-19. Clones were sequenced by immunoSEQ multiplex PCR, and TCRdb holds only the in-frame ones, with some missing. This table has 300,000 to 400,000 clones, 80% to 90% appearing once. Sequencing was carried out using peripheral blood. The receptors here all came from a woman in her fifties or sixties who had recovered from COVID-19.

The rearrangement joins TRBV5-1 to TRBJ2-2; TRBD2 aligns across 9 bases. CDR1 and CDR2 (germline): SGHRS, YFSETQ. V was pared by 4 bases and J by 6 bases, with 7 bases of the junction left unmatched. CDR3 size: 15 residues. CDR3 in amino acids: CASSDELAGSGELFF. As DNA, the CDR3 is TGCGCCAGCAGCGACGAACTAGCGGGTTCCGGGGAGCTGTTTTTT.

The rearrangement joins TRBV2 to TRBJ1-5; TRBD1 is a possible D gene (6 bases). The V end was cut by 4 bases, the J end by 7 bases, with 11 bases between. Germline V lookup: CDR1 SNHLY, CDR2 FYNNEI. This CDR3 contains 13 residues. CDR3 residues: CASSGGRGQPQHF. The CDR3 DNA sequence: TGTGCCAGCAGTGGGGGGCGTGGGCAGCCCCAGCATTTT.

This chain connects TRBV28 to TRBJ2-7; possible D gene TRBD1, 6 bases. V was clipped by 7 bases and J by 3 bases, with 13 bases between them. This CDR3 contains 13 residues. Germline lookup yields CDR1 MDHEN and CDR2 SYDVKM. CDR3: CASTRGIRYEQYF. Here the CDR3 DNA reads TGTGCCAGCACGAGGGGGATTCGCTACGAGCAGTACTTC.

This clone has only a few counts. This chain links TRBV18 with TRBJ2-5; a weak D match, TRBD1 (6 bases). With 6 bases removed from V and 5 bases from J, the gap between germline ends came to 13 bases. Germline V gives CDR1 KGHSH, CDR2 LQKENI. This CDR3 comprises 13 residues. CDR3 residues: CASSRGGSETQYF. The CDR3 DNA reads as TGTGCCAGCTCGCGAGGGGGTTCGGAGACCCAGTACTTC.

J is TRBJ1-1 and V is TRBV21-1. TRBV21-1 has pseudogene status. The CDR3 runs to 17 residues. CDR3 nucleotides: TGTGCCAGCAGCGCAACGGTGGGGGGGCGAGGGGACACTGAAGCTTTCTTT. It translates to CASSATVGGRGDTEAFF.

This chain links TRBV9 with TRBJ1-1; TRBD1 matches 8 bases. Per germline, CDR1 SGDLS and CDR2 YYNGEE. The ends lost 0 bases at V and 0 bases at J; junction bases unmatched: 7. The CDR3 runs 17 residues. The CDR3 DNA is TGTGCCAGCAGCGTAGGCCAGGGGGCGAGCATGAACACTGAAGCTTTCTTT. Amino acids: CASSVGQGASMNTEAFF.

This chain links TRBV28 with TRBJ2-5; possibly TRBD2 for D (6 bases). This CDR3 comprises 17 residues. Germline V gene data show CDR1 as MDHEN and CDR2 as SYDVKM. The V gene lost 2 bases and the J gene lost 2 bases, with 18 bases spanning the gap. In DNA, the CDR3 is TGTGCCAGCAGTTTACTTTTGGGGAAAGGAGGGCAAGAGACCCAGTACTTC. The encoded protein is CASSLLLGKGGQETQYF.

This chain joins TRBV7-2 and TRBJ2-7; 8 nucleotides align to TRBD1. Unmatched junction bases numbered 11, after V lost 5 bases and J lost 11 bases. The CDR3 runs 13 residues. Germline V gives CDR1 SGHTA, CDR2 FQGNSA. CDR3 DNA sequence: TGTGCCAGCAGCCCAGAACCTCACAGGGGGGAGTACTTC. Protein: CASSPEPHRGEYF.

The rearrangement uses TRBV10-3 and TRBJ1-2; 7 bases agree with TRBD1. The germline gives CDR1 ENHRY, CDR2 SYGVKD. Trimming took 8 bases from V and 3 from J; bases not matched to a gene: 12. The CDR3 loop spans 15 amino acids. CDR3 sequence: CAIGGIVGTDYGYTF. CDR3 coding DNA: TGTGCCATCGGCGGGATAGTAGGGACAGACTATGGCTACACCTTC.

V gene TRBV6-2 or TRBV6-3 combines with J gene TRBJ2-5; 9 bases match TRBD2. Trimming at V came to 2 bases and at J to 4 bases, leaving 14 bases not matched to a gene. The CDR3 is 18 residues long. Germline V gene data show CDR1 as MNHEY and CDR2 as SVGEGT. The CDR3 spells CASSYASVPAGGRETQYF. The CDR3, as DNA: TGTGCCAGCAGTTACGCGAGTGTCCCAGCGGGGGGCCGAGAGACCCAGTACTTC.

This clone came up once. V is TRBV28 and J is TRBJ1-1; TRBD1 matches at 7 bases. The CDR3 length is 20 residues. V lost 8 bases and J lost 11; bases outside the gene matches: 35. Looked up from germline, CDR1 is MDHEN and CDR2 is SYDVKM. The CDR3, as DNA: TGTGCCAGCCGAAACCCCGGACAGGTCCAGGGGGATGGGGGATCTCGATCGGCTTTCTTT. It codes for CASRNPGQVQGDGGSRSAFF. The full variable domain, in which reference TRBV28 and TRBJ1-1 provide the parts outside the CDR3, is DVKVTQSSRYLVKRTGEKVFLECVQDMDHENMFWYRQDPGLGLRLIYFSYDVKMKEKGDIPEGYSVSREKKERFSLILESASTNQTSMYLCASRNPGQVQGDGGSRSAFFGQGTRLTVV.

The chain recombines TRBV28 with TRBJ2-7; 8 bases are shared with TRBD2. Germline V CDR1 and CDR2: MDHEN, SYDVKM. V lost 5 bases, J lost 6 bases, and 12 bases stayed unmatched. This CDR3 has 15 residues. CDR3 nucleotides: TGTGCCAGCAGTACACCAGCGGGAGATCGTCCCGAGCAGTACTTC. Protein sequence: CASSTPAGDRPEQYF.

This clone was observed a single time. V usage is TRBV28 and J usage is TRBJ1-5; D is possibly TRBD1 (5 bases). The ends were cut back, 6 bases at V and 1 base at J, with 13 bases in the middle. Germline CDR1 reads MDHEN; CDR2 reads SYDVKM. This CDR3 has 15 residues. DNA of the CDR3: TGTGCCAGCAGAATTTCGACAGTGAGCAATCAGCCCCAGCATTTT. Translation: CASRISTVSNQPQHF.

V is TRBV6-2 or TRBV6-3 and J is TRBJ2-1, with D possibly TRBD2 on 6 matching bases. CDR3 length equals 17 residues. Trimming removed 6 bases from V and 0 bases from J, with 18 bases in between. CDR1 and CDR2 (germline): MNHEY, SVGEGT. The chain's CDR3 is CASSPTGVGGSYNEQFF. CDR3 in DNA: TGTGCCAGCAGCCCTACCGGGGTGGGGGGCTCCTACAATGAGCAGTTCTTC.

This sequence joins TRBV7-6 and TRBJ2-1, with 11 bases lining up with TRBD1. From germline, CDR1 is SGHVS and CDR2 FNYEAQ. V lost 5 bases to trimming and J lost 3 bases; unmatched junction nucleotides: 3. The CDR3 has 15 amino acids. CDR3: CASSPGTGGYNEQFF. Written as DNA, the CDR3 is TGTGCCAGCAGCCCGGGGACAGGGGGCTACAATGAGCAGTTCTTC.

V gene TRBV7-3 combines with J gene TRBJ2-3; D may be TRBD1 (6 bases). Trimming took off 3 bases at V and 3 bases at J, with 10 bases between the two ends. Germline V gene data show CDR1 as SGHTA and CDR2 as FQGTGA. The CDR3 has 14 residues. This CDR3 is CASSFMGATDTQYF. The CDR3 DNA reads TGTGCCAGCAGCTTTATGGGGGCGACAGATACGCAGTATTTT.

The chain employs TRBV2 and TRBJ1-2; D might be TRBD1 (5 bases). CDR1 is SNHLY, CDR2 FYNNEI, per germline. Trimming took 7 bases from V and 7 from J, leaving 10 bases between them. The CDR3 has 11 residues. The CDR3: CASMTGGGYTF. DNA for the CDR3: TGTGCCAGCATGACGGGGGGTGGCTACACCTTC.

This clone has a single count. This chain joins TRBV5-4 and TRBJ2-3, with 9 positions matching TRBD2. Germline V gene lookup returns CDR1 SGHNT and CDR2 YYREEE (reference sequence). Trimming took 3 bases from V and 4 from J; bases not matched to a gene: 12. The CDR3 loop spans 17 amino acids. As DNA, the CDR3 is TGTGCCAGCAGCTCTTTAGGGACTAGCTCGGGAGCAGATACGCAGTATTTT. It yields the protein CASSSLGTSSGADTQYF.

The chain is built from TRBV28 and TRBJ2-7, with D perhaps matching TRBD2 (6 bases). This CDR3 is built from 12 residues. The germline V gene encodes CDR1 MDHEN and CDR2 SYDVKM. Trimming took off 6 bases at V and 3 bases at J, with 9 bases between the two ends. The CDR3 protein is CASSLGLYEQYF. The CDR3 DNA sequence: TGTGCCAGCAGCCTGGGACTCTACGAGCAGTACTTC.

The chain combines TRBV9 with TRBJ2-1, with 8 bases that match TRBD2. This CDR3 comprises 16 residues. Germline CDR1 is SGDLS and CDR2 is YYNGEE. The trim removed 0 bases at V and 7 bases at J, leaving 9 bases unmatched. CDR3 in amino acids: CASSVDPGLGGNEQFF. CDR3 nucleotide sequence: TGTGCCAGCAGCGTAGATCCGGGACTAGGGGGAAATGAGCAGTTCTTC.